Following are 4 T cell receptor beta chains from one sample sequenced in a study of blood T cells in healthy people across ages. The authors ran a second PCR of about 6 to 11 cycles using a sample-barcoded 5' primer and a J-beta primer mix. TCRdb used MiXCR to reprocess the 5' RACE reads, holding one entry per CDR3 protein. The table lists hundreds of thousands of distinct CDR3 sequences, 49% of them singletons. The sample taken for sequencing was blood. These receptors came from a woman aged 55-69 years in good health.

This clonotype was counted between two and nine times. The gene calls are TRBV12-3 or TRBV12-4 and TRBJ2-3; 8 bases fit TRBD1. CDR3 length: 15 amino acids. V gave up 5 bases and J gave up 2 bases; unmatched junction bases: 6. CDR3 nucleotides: TGTGCCAGCAGTGGGCAGGACAGGGCCACAGATACGCAGTATTTT. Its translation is CASSGQDRATDTQYF.

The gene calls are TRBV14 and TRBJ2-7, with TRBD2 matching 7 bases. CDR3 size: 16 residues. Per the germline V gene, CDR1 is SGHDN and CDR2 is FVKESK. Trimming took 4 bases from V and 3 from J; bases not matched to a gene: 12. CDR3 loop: CASSRREGFLGYEQYF. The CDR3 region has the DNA TGTGCCAGCAGCCGAAGGGAGGGATTTTTGGGCTACGAGCAGTACTTC.

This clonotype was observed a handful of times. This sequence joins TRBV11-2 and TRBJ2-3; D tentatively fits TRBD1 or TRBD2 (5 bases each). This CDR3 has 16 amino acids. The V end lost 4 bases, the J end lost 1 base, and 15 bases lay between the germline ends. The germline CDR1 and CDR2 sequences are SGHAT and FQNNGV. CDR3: CASSSTGRSGTDTQYF. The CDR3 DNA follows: TGTGCCAGCAGCTCTACGGGACGGTCGGGCACAGATACGCAGTATTTT.

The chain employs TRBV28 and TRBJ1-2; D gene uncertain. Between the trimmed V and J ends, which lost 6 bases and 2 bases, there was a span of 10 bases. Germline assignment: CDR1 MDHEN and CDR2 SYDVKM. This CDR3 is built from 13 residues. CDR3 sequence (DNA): TGTGCCAGCAGGAGTGGCGCAAACTATGGCTACACCTTC. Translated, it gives CASRSGANYGYTF.